This passage covers 22 T cell receptor beta chains from one sample sequenced in a study of T cell changes during pregnancy in multiple sclerosis. Repertoires were generated with immunoSEQ multiplex PCR, while TCRdb's copy carries only in-frame clones and drops some. The table shows about 86,000 clones, with less than 95% occurring only once. The sequenced sample was peripheral blood, obtained in the first trimester of pregnancy. The receptor set was obtained from a female donor in good health, enrolled as a control in a pregnancy study.

This chain connects TRBV28 to TRBJ2-5; 11 nucleotides agree with TRBD2. CDR1 and CDR2 (germline): MDHEN, SYDVKM. The CDR3 runs 15 residues. V trimming: 4 bases; J trimming: 3 bases; junction bases outside the gene matches: 4. In nucleotides, the CDR3 is TGTGCCAGCAGTTCCCCTAGCGGGGGGAAAGAGACCCAGTACTTC. It translates to CASSSPSGGKETQYF.

The chain joins TRBV7-2 to TRBJ2-7, with TRBD2 matching 8 bases. The length of the CDR3 is 14 residues. CDR1 and CDR2 from the germline V gene are SGHTA and FQGNSA. Trimming took 2 bases from V and 2 from J; bases not matched to a gene: 2. The CDR3 DNA sequence: TGTGCCAGCAGCTTACTGCGGGGGGCCTACGAGCAGTACTTC. Protein product: CASSLLRGAYEQYF.

This clone appeared a single time. V usage is TRBV5-1 and J usage is TRBJ2-7; 10 nucleotides agree with TRBD1. With 4 bases clipped from V and 6 bases from J, the junction kept 10 bases outside the gene matches. The CDR3 runs 15 residues. CDR1 and CDR2 from the germline V gene are SGHRS and YFSETQ. The CDR3 DNA reads as TGCGCCAGCAGCACCACCGGGACAGGGGAGGGCGAGCAGTACTTC. It encodes CASSTTGTGEGEQYF.

The chain links TRBV14 to TRBJ2-3, with a weak D call TRBD1 (6 bases). Germline V gene sequence: CDR1 SGHDN, CDR2 FVKESK. The CDR3 spans 15 residues. The ends were cut back, 3 bases at V and 4 bases at J, with 14 bases in the middle. CDR3 DNA sequence: TGTGCCAGCAGCCAGCAGGGGACGGTAGCAGATACGCAGTATTTT. Amino acids: CASSQQGTVADTQYF.

V and J are TRBV2 and TRBJ1-5, with 9 nucleotides matching TRBD1. The CDR3 spans 13 residues. The ends lost 8 bases at V and 5 bases at J; junction bases unmatched: 4. The germline V gene has CDR1 SNHLY and CDR2 FYNNEI. The chain's CDR3 is CASGTGQYQPQHF. CDR3 DNA: TGTGCCAGCGGGACAGGGCAGTATCAGCCCCAGCATTTT.

J is TRBJ1-6 and V is TRBV5-1, with D possibly being TRBD1 (6 bases). The V and J ends lost 2 bases and 10 bases respectively, with 13 bases between them. The CDR3 sequence is 14 residues long. Looked up from germline, CDR1 is SGHRS and CDR2 is YFSETQ. The CDR3 reads CASSFSGVGSPLHF. The CDR3 nucleotides read TGCGCCAGCAGCTTCTCAGGGGTGGGATCACCCCTCCACTTT. Full variable domain (missing parts from reference TRBV5-1 and TRBJ1-6): KAGVTQTPRYLIKTRGQQVTLSCSPISGHRSVSWYQQTPGQGLQFLFEYFSETQRNKGNFPGRFSGRQFSNSRSEMNVSTLELGDSALYLCASSFSGVGSPLHFGNGTRLTVT.

V and J are TRBV19 and TRBJ2-7; D perhaps matches TRBD1 (5 bases). V was pared by 10 bases and J by 0 bases, with 13 bases between. CDR1 LNHDA and CDR2 SQIVND come from the germline V gene (reference sequence). This CDR3 is built from 13 residues. The CDR3 bases are TGTGCCACCCTGGGGCAACGCTCCTACGAGCAGTACTTC. Its translation is CATLGQRSYEQYF.

This clone was picked up one time. CDR3 in DNA: TGTGCCAGCAGCGTAGACCAGCGATACTCCTACGAGCAGTACTTC. Translating gives CASSVDQRYSYEQYF. The rearrangement links TRBV9 to TRBJ2-7; D is uncertain. V lost 0 bases and J 0 bases, leaving 10 bases between the germline ends. Germline V gene lookup returns CDR1 SGDLS and CDR2 YYNGEE. The CDR3 contains 15 residues.

The chain carries TRBV6-6 and TRBJ1-5; 9 bases are shared with TRBD1. The CDR3 length is 14 residues. The germline gives CDR1 MNHNY, CDR2 SVGAGI (reference sequence). V lost 7 bases to trimming and J lost 7 bases; unmatched junction nucleotides: 8. The CDR3 DNA follows: TGTGCCAGCACTCCCGGGACAGGGATACAGCCCCAGCATTTT. As protein: CASTPGTGIQPQHF.

The rearrangement joins TRBV14 to TRBJ2-7; D may be TRBD2 (6 bases). Trimming took off 4 bases at V and 5 bases at J, with 12 bases between the two ends. Germline CDR1 and CDR2: SGHDN and FVKESK. This CDR3 is built from 13 residues. Written as DNA, the CDR3 is TGTGCCAGCAGCCTGGGGGAGGCCCACGAGCAGTACTTC. Its translation: CASSLGEAHEQYF.

CDR3 loop: CASSGRQGYEQYF. CDR3 bases: TGTGCCAGCAGTGGCCGACAGGGCTACGAGCAGTACTTC. The gene calls are TRBV2 and TRBJ2-7; 7 bases align to TRBD1. The germline CDR1 and CDR2 sequences are SNHLY and FYNNEI. The trim removed 4 bases at V and 3 bases at J, leaving 3 bases unmatched. This CDR3 has 13 amino acids.

The chain combines TRBV7-2 with TRBJ2-1; 9 bases align to TRBD1. Germline CDR1 reads SGHTA; CDR2 reads FQGNSA. This CDR3 has 16 amino acids. The V and J ends lost 5 bases and 1 base, in that order; junction bases with no gene match: 6. The CDR3 loop is CASSEAGTGSYNEQFF. Here the CDR3 DNA reads TGTGCCAGCAGCGAAGCCGGGACAGGGTCCTACAATGAGCAGTTCTTC.

V is TRBV7-9 and J is TRBJ2-3; TRBD1 is a possible D gene (5 bases). The CDR3 has 13 residues. The V and J ends lost 4 bases and 5 bases respectively, with 10 bases between them. Germline CDR1 SEHNR, CDR2 FQNEAQ (reference sequence). DNA for the CDR3: TGTGCCAGCAGCTCAGGGTCGGGAGATACGCAGTATTTT. This gives the protein CASSSGSGDTQYF.

The chain couples TRBV7-3 to TRBJ2-1; 10 bases line up with TRBD2. CDR1 is SGHTA, CDR2 FQGTGA, per germline. V trimming: 6 bases; J trimming: 2 bases; junction bases outside the gene matches: 7. The CDR3 is 16 residues long. The CDR3 region is CASSPSGGNPYNEQFF. The CDR3 nucleotides are TGTGCCAGCAGTCCTAGCGGGGGCAATCCCTACAATGAGCAGTTCTTC.

The chain couples TRBV4-2 to TRBJ1-2; D remains unclear. Trimming removed 0 bases at V and 1 base at J, with 12 bases between. The CDR3 length is 16 residues. The germline gives CDR1 LGHNA, CDR2 YNFKEQ. This chain's CDR3 is CASSQDLGSFNYGYTF. The CDR3 DNA sequence: TGTGCCAGCAGCCAAGATCTAGGCAGCTTTAACTATGGCTACACCTTC.

In this sample, this clone turned up once. The chain combines TRBV6-5 with TRBJ1-2, with 9 bases identical to TRBD1. This CDR3 region has 14 residues. Trimming took 0 bases from V and 4 from J; bases not matched to a gene: 0. The germline V gene has CDR1 MNHEY and CDR2 SVGAGI. The CDR3 coding sequence is TGTGCCAGCAGTTACTCGGACAGGGGCTATGGCTACACCTTC. It specifies CASSYSDRGYGYTF.

The chain carries TRBV9 and TRBJ1-4; possibly TRBD1 for D (6 bases). Deletions cut 0 bases from V and 5 bases from J, with 20 bases between. The CDR3 has 18 amino acids. Germline lookup yields CDR1 SGDLS and CDR2 YYNGEE. This CDR3 is CASSVGGGQRKANEKLFF. CDR3 DNA: TGTGCCAGCAGCGTAGGTGGAGGACAGAGAAAGGCAAATGAAAAACTGTTTTTT. Using reference TRBV9 and TRBJ1-4 for the parts outside the CDR3, the full variable domain is DSGVTQTPKHLITATGQRVTLRCSPRSGDLSVYWYQQSLDQGLQFLIQYYNGEERAKGNILERFSAQQFPDLHSELNLSSLELGDSALYFCASSVGGGQRKANEKLFFGSGTQLSVL.

This chain links TRBV7-2 with TRBJ2-5; the D is unclear. The germline CDR1 and CDR2 sequences are SGHTA and FQGNSA. V dropped 5 bases and J dropped 5 bases, with 9 bases sitting between them. The CDR3 is 12 amino acids. CDR3 coding DNA: TGTGCCAGCAGCAACTTTGCGGAGACCCAGTACTTC. Its protein is CASSNFAETQYF.

The CDR3 is CASTRGRNTEAFF. Here the CDR3 DNA reads TGTGCCAGCACCAGGGGAAGGAACACTGAAGCTTTCTTT. The J gene is TRBJ1-1, the V gene TRBV2, with a weak D call TRBD1 (6 bases). The length of the CDR3 is 13 residues. The germline gives CDR1 SNHLY, CDR2 FYNNEI. Trimming pared 7 bases from V and 1 base from J, leaving 10 bases between.

J is TRBJ1-2 and V is TRBV14; unclear D gene. Germline V CDR1 and CDR2: SGHDN, FVKESK. V lost 0 bases and J 4 bases, leaving 9 bases between the germline ends. This CDR3 is built from 14 residues. The CDR3, as DNA: TGTGCCAGCAGCCAAGATACCCAGATCTATGGCTACACCTTC. Translation: CASSQDTQIYGYTF.

The rearrangement links TRBV30 to TRBJ2-1; 7 bases are shared with TRBD2. V lost 4 bases and J lost 8; bases outside the gene matches: 8. Looked up from germline, CDR1 is GTSNPN and CDR2 is SVGIG (reference sequence). There are 13 residues in the CDR3. CDR3 in DNA: TGTGCCTGGAACTGGAGGAGCGGGGATGAGCAGTTCTTC. Translated: CAWNWRSGDEQFF. Complete variable domain (other parts from reference TRBV30 and TRBJ2-1): SQTIHQWPATLVQPVGSPLSLECTVEGTSNPNLYWYRQAAGRGLQLLFYSVGIGQISSEVPQNLSASRPQDRQFILSSKKLLLSDSGFYLCAWNWRSGDEQFFGPGTRLTVL.

The rearrangement joins TRBV6-4 to TRBJ1-5, with D tentatively TRBD1 (5 bases). The CDR3 consists of 13 residues. V was trimmed by 3 bases and J by 4 bases, leaving 7 bases between them. Germline V CDR1 and CDR2: MRHNA, SNTAGT. CDR3 in DNA: TGTGCCAGCAGTGAGGGGCTAAATCAGCCCCAGCATTTT. Its protein is CASSEGLNQPQHF.